The 24 T cell receptor beta chains below were found in one sample sequenced in a study of molecular identifiers for immune sequencing clone quantification. TCRdb redid the calling of the PCR reads with MiXCR, one entry per CDR3 protein. This sample has under 800,000 distinct CDR3 sequences, with around 25% found just once. Sequenced sample: naive CD8+ T cells from blood, with Jurkat cell RNA spiked in. Subset here: FACS-sorted CD8+CD4-CCR7+CD45RA+ naive T cells. The receptors were sampled from a human donor in good health. Some libraries in this study had Jurkat cell RNA spiked in.

A word on this clonotype: This may be a read error: a much more frequent sequence differs by one nucleotide. The J gene is TRBJ2-2, the V gene TRBV7-9, with 9 bases aligning to TRBD1. With 8 bases clipped from V and 4 bases from J, the junction kept 17 bases outside the gene matches. This CDR3 spans 18 amino acids. The germline gives CDR1 SEHNR, CDR2 FQNEAQ (reference sequence). CDR3 region: CASGRPGTGFGSTGELFF. The CDR3 DNA sequence: TGTGCCAGCGGCCGTCCCGGGACAGGGTTTGGTAGCACCGGGGAGCTGTTTTTT.

This clonotype was counted a few times. This sequence joins TRBV20-1 and TRBJ1-6; 10 bases fit TRBD1. Germline V lookup: CDR1 DFQATT, CDR2 SNEGSKA (reference sequence). This CDR3 is built from 15 residues. V trimming: 2 bases; J trimming: 9 bases; junction bases outside the gene matches: 7. The CDR3 nucleotides are TGCAGTGCTAGACAGACAGGGGGCGGATCTTCACCCCTCCACTTT. Its translation is CSARQTGGGSSPLHF.

In its sample, this clonotype was seen many times. This chain uses TRBV7-3 with TRBJ2-1; tentatively, D is TRBD2 (5 bases). V lost 5 bases and J 6 bases, leaving 14 bases between the germline ends. CDR3 length: 14 amino acids. Germline V gene sequence: CDR1 SGHTA, CDR2 FQGTGA. The CDR3 DNA reads TGTGCCAGCAGCCCCGCATTAGCGTTCAATGAGCAGTTCTTC. Protein sequence: CASSPALAFNEQFF.

The chain combines TRBV4-2 with TRBJ2-7; D unresolved. Germline CDR1 LGHNA, CDR2 YNFKEQ. Between the trimmed V and J ends, which lost 0 bases and 6 bases, there was a span of 27 bases. The CDR3 totals 19 residues. DNA for the CDR3: TGTGCCAGCAGCCAAGATTCTACGTCGATCATGGCTGATAGACCCGAGCAGTACTTC. Its protein product is CASSQDSTSIMADRPEQYF.

The V and J genes are TRBV9 and TRBJ2-2, with D hard to call. Trimming took off 0 bases at V and 8 bases at J, with 5 bases between the two ends. Germline V gene sequence: CDR1 SGDLS, CDR2 YYNGEE. The CDR3 extends over 12 amino acids. The CDR3 spells CASSVAVGELFF. The DNA of the CDR3 is TGTGCCAGCAGCGTAGCGGTGGGGGAGCTGTTTTTT.

J is TRBJ1-1 and V is TRBV11-2; perhaps TRBD1 as D (5 bases). With 8 bases removed from V and 5 bases from J, the gap between germline ends came to 18 bases. CDR1 and CDR2 (germline): SGHAT, FQNNGV. The CDR3 contains 14 residues. Written as DNA, the CDR3 is TGTGCCAGCGGCCCCCGGGGGGGGGTTACTGAAGCTTTCTTT. Translation gives CASGPRGGVTEAFF. Full variable domain (remainder filled in from reference TRBV11-2 and TRBJ1-1): EAGVAQSPRYKIIEKRQSVAFWCNPISGHATLYWYQQILGQGPKLLIQFQNNGVVDDSQLPKDRFSAERLKGVDSTLKIQPAKLEDSAVYLCASGPRGGVTEAFFGQGTRLTVV.

Comment on this clonotype: A junction boundary mismatches the germline segment, possibly from a read error. The J gene is TRBJ1-3, the V gene TRBV27; perhaps TRBD1 as D (5 bases). This CDR3 has 12 residues. Germline V gives CDR1 MNHEY, CDR2 SMNVEV (reference sequence). CDR3 DNA sequence: TGTGTTTCCGGGGACCTCGGAAACACCACATATTTT. Translated: CVSGDLGNTTYF.

The chain employs TRBV20-1 and TRBJ2-7, with TRBD2 matching over 11 bases. The V gene end was trimmed by 5 bases and the J gene end by 2 bases; junction bases not matched to a gene: 14. The CDR3 covers 17 residues. In germline, CDR1 is DFQATT, CDR2 SNEGSKA (reference sequence). This CDR3 reads CSAPPGASGRIPYEQYF. The CDR3 DNA sequence: TGCAGTGCTCCACCCGGGGCTAGCGGGAGGATACCCTACGAGCAGTACTTC.

The V call is TRBV20-1, the J call TRBJ2-7, with D perhaps TRBD1 (6 bases). The CDR3 is 13 residues long. CDR1 is DFQATT, CDR2 SNEGSKA, per germline (reference sequence). The germline V and J ends were trimmed by 0 bases and 3 bases, with 9 bases remaining between them. In DNA form, the CDR3 reads TGCAGTGCTAGAGAGGGGGCCGGCTACGAGCAGTACTTC. Translated: CSAREGAGYEQYF.

As regards this clonotype: The CDR3 ends on some other residue instead of the conserved phenylalanine or tryptophan, so this is likely a read error. The DNA is left out, because the CDR3 cannot be placed on it with certainty; the CDR3 is given as TCRdb lists it. The gene calls are TRBV29-1 and TRBJ1-1; the table's D gene call, TRBD1, was not cross checked with the DNA. CDR1 is SQVTM and CDR2 is ANQGSEA in the germline V gene. The CDR3 numbers 12 amino acids, ends counted. The CDR3 sequence: CSVVGGNTEAII.

This clonotype was seen just once. A read error may explain this, as a much larger clone is one base away. This rearrangement joins TRBV12-3 or TRBV12-4 to TRBJ2-7, with 15 bases fitting TRBD2. The CDR3 has 19 residues. V shed 6 bases and J 3 bases; nucleotides not matched to a gene: 15. The DNA for the CDR3 is TGTGCCAGCAGCCCCGCGGGACTAGCGGGGGGCGCTAGGAGCTACGAGCAGTACTTC. Its protein is CASSPAGLAGGARSYEQYF.

At least ten counts were recorded for this clonotype. The chain employs TRBV4-3 and TRBJ2-3; D not certain. CDR3 length: 15 amino acids. Germline CDR1 reads LGHNA; CDR2 reads YSLEER. Trimming shortened V by 1 base and J by 5 bases, and 13 bases separated the two germline ends. In nucleotides, the CDR3 is TGCGCCAGCAGCCAAGGAGGTCTACTCGGAGATACGCAGTATTTT. It encodes CASSQGGLLGDTQYF.

This clonotype was seen only once. Since no conserved phenylalanine or tryptophan closes the CDR3, a read error is the likely cause. The CDR3 sequence: CASGQESSSQPQHS. The CDR3 DNA follows: TGTGCCAGCGGCCAAGAATCGAGTAGTCAGCCCCAGCATTCT. This chain joins TRBV4-2 and TRBJ1-5; D is undetermined. Germline V gives CDR1 LGHNA, CDR2 YNFKEQ. The CDR3 length is 14 residues.

With regard to this clonotype: Because the CDR3 is missing its conserved closing phenylalanine or tryptophan, this is likely a read error. V is TRBV19 and J is TRBJ2-7, with D unresolved. The CDR3 has 14 residues. V was clipped by 3 bases and J by 1 base, with 10 bases between them. Germline CDR1 reads LNHDA; CDR2 reads SQIVND (reference sequence). The CDR3 DNA reads as TGTGCCAGTAGTATCATTGCAGGATCCTACGAGCAGTACTAC. It encodes CASSIIAGSYEQYY.

Many counts were recorded for this clonotype. The junction departs from germline at one end; a sequencing error may be responsible. The rearrangement links TRBV7-2 to TRBJ2-5, with 8 bases matching TRBD1. The CDR3 sequence is 12 residues long. The germline CDR1 and CDR2 sequences are SGHTA and FQGNSA. CDR3 DNA: TGTGCCAGCAGCTTTTCAGGGGGCACATTCTTATTC. It codes for CASSFSGGTFLF.

Remarks on this clonotype: The junction shows a germline mismatch at one end, possibly a read error. The V gene is TRBV20-1, the J gene TRBJ2-1; D is uncertain. Germline CDR1 reads DFQATT; CDR2 reads SNEGSKA (reference sequence). The CDR3 has 15 amino acids. The CDR3 DNA sequence: TGCAGTGCTAGAGATCTTGATAGGGTAAACAATGAGCGGTTCTTC. It translates to CSARDLDRVNNERFF.

This clonotype was observed many times. The rearrangement links TRBV7-2 to TRBJ1-1, with D unresolved. CDR1 is SGHTA, CDR2 FQGNSA, per germline. V was cut by 5 bases and J by 3 bases, with 10 bases left in between. CDR3 length: 13 residues. The CDR3 region has the DNA TGTGCCAGCAGCGCCGGGATATACACTGAAGCTTTCTTT. Protein sequence: CASSAGIYTEAFF.

This clonotype was detected ten times or more. The J gene is TRBJ1-1, the V gene TRBV11-2, with no clear D. The CDR3 has 15 amino acids. Germline-derived CDR1 and CDR2 are SGHAT and FQNNGV. V gave up 4 bases and J gave up 0 bases, with 12 bases separating them. The CDR3 DNA is TGTGCCAGCAGCTACTCAATCCAGTTGAACACTGAAGCTTTCTTT. Translated, it gives CASSYSIQLNTEAFF.

This clonotype was picked up a small number of times. The rearrangement joins TRBV6-5 to TRBJ2-3, with 7 bases that match TRBD1. The germline V gene encodes CDR1 MNHEY and CDR2 SVGAGI. This CDR3 is built from 15 residues. V shed 5 bases and J 2 bases; nucleotides not matched to a gene: 7. The CDR3 coding sequence is TGTGCCAGCAGTCCCGGGACAGTAAACACAGATACGCAGTATTTT. This gives the protein CASSPGTVNTDTQYF.

The chain couples TRBV5-6 to TRBJ1-1; D is unresolved. V lost 0 bases, J lost 2 bases, and 8 bases lay in between. CDR3 length: 14 amino acids. From germline, CDR1 is SGHDT and CDR2 YYEEEE. The CDR3 loop reads CASSLEGVNTEAFF. The CDR3 coding sequence is TGTGCCAGCAGCTTGGAGGGTGTAAACACTGAAGCTTTCTTT.

The chain combines TRBV9 with TRBJ2-1; D is possibly TRBD1 or TRBD2 (5 bases each). Trimming stripped 9 bases from V and 2 bases from J, with 9 bases between. The CDR3 runs 12 residues. The V gene's germline CDR1 is SGDLS and CDR2 YYNGEE. Written as DNA, the CDR3 is TGTGCCACCGGGACCACCTACAATGAGCAGTTCTTC. Its translation is CATGTTYNEQFF.

In its sample, this clonotype was seen once. The junction and the germline gene differ at one end; a read error may be behind it. This chain connects TRBV4-3 to TRBJ2-7; weak D call: TRBD1 (6 bases). CDR1 LGHNA and CDR2 YSLEER come from the germline V gene. This CDR3 comprises 13 residues. The CDR3 DNA follows: TGCGCCAGCCGCCAAGACAGGTCCTACGAGCTGTACTTC. Amino acids: CASRQDRSYELYF.

This clonotype occurred a few times. This chain uses TRBV5-8 with TRBJ1-1; D remains ambiguous. The CDR3 consists of 16 residues. V lost 0 bases and J lost 3, with 15 bases in between. CDR1 and CDR2 from the germline V gene are SGHTS and YDEGEE. CDR3 region: CASSLAGGSGYTEAFF. In DNA, the CDR3 is TGTGCCAGCAGCTTGGCCGGTGGGTCGGGGTACACTGAAGCTTTCTTT.

This clonotype was picked up a small number of times. This chain joins TRBV5-4 and TRBJ2-7; D gene unclear. With 4 bases removed from V and 1 base from J, the gap between germline ends came to 9 bases. Germline V gene data show CDR1 as SGHNT and CDR2 as YYREEE (reference sequence). This CDR3 is 13 amino acids long. The CDR3: CASSRTESYEQYF. The CDR3 nucleotides read TGTGCCAGCAGCCGTACAGAGTCCTACGAGCAGTACTTC. Together with reference TRBV5-4 and TRBJ2-7, the CDR3 gives the full variable domain: ETGVTQSPTHLIKTRGQQVTLRCSSQSGHNTVSWYQQALGQGPQFIFQYYREEENGRGNFPPRFSGLQFPNYSSELNVNALELDDSALYLCASSRTESYEQYFGPGTRLTVT.